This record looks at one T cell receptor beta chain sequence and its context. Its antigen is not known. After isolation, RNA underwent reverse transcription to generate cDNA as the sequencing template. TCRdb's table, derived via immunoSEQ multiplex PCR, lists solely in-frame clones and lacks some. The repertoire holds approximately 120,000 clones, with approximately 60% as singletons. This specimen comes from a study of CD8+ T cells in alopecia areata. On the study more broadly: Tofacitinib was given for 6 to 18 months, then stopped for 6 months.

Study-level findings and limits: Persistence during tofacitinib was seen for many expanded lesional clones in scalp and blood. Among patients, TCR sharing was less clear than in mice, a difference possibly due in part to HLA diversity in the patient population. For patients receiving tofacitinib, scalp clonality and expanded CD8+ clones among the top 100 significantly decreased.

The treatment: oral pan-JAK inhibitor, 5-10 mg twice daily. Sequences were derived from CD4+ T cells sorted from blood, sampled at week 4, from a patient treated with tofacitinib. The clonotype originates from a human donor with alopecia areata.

The CDR3 here is CASTPTGRGEREKLFF. The CDR3 bases are TGTGCCAGCACCCCAACAGGGCGAGGAGAAAGGGAAAAACTGTTTTTT. The chain recombines TRBV25-1 with TRBJ1-4; possible D gene TRBD1, 6 bases. Germline values: CDR1 MGHDK, CDR2 SYGVNS. CDR3 length: 16 amino acids. Trimming left V 7 bases short and J 8 bases short, with 23 bases between.